The source of this T cell receptor beta chain is a study of cytomegalovirus exposure and HLA in healthy donors. Donors showed nominal health when sampled, although they likely had unrecorded immune exposures. Regarding this clone: The antigen is unknown.

It was with 60 Vbeta and 13 Jbeta primers that the PCR ran. TCRdb's copy holds only in-frame clones and misses some; the assay was immunoSEQ multiplex PCR. The data show 60,000 to 85,000 clones, 65% to 90% seen once. Study results and caveats: Accounts indicate the classifier identified cytomegalovirus status with strong specificity and sensitivity.

Germline CDR1 SEHNR, CDR2 FQNEAQ (reference sequence). V gave up 5 bases and J gave up 10 bases, with 15 bases separating them. CDR3 length: 14 residues. The chain has TRBV7-9 and TRBJ1-6; D gene uncertain. This receptor was identified in a man between 65 and 79 years old in good health and CMV-seropositive. Sequencing was carried out using PBMCs. The chain's CDR3 is CASSPREMGSPLHF. The CDR3 DNA is TGTGCCAGCAGCCCACGGGAGATGGGCTCACCCCTCCACTTT.